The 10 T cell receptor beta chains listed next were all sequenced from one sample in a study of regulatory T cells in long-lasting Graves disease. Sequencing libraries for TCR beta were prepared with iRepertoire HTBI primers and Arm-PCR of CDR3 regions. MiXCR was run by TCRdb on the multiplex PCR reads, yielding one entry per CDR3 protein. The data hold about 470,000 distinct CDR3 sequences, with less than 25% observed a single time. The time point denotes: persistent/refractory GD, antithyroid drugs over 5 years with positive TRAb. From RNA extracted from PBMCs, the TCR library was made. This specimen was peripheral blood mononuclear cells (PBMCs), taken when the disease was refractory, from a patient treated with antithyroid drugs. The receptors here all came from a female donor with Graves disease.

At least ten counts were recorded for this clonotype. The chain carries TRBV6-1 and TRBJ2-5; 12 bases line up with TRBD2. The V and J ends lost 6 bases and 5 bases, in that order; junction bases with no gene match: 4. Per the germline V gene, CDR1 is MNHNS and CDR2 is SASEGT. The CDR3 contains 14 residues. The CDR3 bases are TGTGCCAGCAGCGTGGGACTAGCGGGTGAGACCCAGTACTTC. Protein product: CASSVGLAGETQYF.

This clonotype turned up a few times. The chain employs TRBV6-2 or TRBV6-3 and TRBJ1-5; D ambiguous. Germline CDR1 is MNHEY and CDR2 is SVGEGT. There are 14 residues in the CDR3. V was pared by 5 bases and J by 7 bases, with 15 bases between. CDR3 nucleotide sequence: TGTGCCAGCAGTCCCCGTGGGCCCAAACAGCCCCAGCATTTT. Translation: CASSPRGPKQPQHF.

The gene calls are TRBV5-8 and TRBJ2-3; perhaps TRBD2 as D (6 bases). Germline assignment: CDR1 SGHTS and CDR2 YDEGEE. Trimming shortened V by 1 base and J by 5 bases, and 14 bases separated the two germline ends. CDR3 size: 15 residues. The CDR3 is CASSLKHGGIDTQYF. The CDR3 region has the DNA TGTGCCAGCAGCTTGAAACATGGCGGGATAGATACGCAGTATTTT.

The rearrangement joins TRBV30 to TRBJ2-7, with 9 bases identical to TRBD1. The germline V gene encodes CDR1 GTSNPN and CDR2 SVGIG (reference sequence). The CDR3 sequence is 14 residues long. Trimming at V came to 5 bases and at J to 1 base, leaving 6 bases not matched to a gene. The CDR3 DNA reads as TGTGCCTGGGGGTCCGGGACAGGGTCCTACGAGCAGTACTTC. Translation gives CAWGSGTGSYEQYF.

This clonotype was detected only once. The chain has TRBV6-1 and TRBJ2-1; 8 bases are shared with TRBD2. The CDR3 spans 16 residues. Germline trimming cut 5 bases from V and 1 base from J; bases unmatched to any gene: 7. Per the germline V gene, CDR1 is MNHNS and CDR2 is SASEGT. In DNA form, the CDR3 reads TGTGCCAGCAGTCCGCTGAGCGGGAGTTCCTACAATGAGCAGTTCTTC. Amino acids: CASSPLSGSSYNEQFF.

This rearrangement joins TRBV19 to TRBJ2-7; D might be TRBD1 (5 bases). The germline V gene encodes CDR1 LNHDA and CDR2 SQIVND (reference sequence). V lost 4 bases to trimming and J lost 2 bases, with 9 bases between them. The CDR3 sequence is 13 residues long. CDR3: CASSNRPAYEQYF. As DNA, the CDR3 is TGTGCCAGTAGTAACAGGCCCGCCTACGAGCAGTACTTC. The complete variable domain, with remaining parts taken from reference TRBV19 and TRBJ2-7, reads DGGITQSPKYLFRKEGQNVTLSCEQNLNHDAMYWYRQDPGQGLRLIYYSQIVNDFQKGDIAEGYSVSREKKESFPLTVTSAQKNPTAFYLCASSNRPAYEQYFGPGTRLTVT.

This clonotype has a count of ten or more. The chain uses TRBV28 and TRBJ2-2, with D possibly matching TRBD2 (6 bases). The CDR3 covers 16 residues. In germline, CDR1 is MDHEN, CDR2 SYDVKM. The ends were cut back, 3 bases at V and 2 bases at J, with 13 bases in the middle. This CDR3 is CASSFPGSGNTGELFF. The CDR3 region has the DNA TGTGCCAGCAGTTTCCCGGGTAGCGGTAACACCGGGGAGCTGTTTTTT.

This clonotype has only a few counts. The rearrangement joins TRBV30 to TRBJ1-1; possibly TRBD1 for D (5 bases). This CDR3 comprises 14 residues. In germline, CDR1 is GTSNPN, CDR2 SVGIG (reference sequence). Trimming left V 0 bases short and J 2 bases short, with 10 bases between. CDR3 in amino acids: CAWSVDGGNTEAFF. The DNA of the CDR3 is TGTGCCTGGAGTGTGGACGGGGGAAACACTGAAGCTTTCTTT.

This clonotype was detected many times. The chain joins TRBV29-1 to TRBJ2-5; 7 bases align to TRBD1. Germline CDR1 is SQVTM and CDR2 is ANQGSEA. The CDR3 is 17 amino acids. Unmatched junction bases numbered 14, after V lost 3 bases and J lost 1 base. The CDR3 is CSVDETGQRGFQETQYF. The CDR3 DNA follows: TGCAGCGTTGATGAGACAGGGCAGAGGGGTTTCCAAGAGACCCAGTACTTC.

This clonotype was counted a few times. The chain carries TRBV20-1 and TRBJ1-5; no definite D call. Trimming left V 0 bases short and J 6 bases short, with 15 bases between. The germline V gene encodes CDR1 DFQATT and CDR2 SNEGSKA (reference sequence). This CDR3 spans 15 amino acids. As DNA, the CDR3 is TGCAGTGCTAGAGATCGCCGGGTTGTGAGTCAGCCCCAGCATTTT. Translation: CSARDRRVVSQPQHF.